This TCR beta chain is from a study of human T cells and chemical hapten exposure. About the research overall: Patients received weekly diphenylcyclopropenone doses to the scalp throughout the roughly 23-week study.

TCRdb itself ran the RACE reads through MiXCR, one entry per CDR3 protein. The table shows nearly 350,000 distinct CDR3 sequences, with approximately 6.9% occurring only once. As for time point: patch test 1, 2 weeks after DPC sensitization. Treatment: therapeutic diphenylcyclopropenone sensitization with weekly scalp DPC. Germline CDR1 reads SGHAT; CDR2 reads FQNNGV. V was pared by 9 bases and J by 3 bases, with 19 bases between. The length of the CDR3 is 15 residues. Regarding this clonotype: Its antigen is unknown.

Study-level findings and limits: No alteration of TCRs above 1 in 1000 frequency was seen with DPC sensitization.

The V call is TRBV11-2, the J call TRBJ2-3, with a weak D call TRBD1 (5 bases). This receptor was identified in a woman aged 18 to 35 with alopecia areata. Some clones in this sample may be carry-over from other donors' samples. Sequences were derived from whole blood, sampled in connection with sensitization to the hapten diphenylcyclopropenone (DPC). CDR3 residues: CASIIQGGDTDTQYF. Here the CDR3 DNA reads TGTGCCAGTATCATCCAGGGTGGGGATACAGATACGCAGTATTTT.